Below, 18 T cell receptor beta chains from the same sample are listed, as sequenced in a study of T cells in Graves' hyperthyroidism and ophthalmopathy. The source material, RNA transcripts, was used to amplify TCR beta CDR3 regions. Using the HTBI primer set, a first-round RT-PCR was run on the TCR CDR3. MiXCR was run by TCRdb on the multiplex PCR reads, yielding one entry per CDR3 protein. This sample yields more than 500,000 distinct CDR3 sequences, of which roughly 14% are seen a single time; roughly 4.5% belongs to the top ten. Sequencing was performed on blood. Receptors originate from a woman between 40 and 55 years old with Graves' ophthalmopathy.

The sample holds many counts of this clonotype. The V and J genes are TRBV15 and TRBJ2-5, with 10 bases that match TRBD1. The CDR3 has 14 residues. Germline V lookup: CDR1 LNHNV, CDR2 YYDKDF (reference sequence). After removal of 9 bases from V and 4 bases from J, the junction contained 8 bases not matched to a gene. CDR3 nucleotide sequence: TGTGCCACTAGCGACAGGGGGCGCGCAGAGACCCAGTACTTC. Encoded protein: CATSDRGRAETQYF.

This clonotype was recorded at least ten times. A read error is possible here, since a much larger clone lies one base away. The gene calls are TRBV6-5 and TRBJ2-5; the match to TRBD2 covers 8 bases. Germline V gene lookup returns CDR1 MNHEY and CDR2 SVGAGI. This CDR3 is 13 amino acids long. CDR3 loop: CASNPGKRETQCF. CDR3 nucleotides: TGTGCCAGTAACCCAGGGAAGCGGGAGACCCAGTGCTTC.

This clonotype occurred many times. The CDR3 sequence is CSVVLADLQETQYF. The CDR3 nucleotides are TGCAGCGTTGTCCTAGCGGACCTCCAAGAGACCCAGTACTTC. The chain is built from TRBV29-1 and TRBJ2-5, with 7 bases matching TRBD2. Trimming took 4 bases from V and 1 from J; bases not matched to a gene: 6. Germline values: CDR1 SQVTM, CDR2 ANQGSEA. The CDR3 is made up of 14 amino acids.

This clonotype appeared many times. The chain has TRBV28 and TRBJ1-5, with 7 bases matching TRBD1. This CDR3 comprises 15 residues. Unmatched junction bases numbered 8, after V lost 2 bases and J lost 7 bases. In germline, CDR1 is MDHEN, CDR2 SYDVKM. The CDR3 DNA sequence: TGTGCCAGCAGTTTACCGACAGGGAGAGACCAGCCCCAGCATTTT. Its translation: CASSLPTGRDQPQHF.

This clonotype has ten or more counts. In DNA form, the CDR3 reads TGTGCCACGACGGGGGTATCCGCCACTGAAGCTTTCTTT. It translates to CATTGVSATEAFF. This chain links TRBV10-3 with TRBJ1-1, with D possibly being TRBD1 (5 bases). CDR1 and CDR2 (germline): ENHRY, SYGVKD. V lost 10 bases to trimming and J lost 4 bases, with 16 bases between them. This CDR3 comprises 13 residues.

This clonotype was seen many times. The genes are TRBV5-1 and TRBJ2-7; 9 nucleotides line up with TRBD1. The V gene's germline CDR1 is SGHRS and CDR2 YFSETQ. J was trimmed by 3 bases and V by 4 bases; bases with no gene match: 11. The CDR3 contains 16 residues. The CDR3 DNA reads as TGCGCCAGCAGCCCCCCTTGGAGACAGGGGGACTACGAGCAGTACTTC. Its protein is CASSPPWRQGDYEQYF.

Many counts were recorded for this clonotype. The CDR3 loop reads CASIPGDRDGYTF. In DNA form, the CDR3 reads TGTGCCAGCATCCCGGGAGACAGGGATGGCTACACCTTC. The chain employs TRBV28 and TRBJ1-2, with 7 bases lining up with TRBD1. This CDR3 is 13 amino acids long. The germline CDR1 and CDR2 sequences are MDHEN and SYDVKM. With 7 bases clipped from V and 6 bases from J, the junction kept 8 bases outside the gene matches.

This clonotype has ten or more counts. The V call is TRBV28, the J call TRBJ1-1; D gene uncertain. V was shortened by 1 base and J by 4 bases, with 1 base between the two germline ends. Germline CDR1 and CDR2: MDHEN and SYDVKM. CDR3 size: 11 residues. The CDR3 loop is CASSLSTEAFF. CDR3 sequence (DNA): TGTGCCAGCAGTTTATCCACTGAAGCTTTCTTT.

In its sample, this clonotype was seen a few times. Here the CDR3 DNA reads TGTGCCAGCTCACCCGGCCAGACTACATTCGGGGAGCTGTTTTTT. Residues: CASSPGQTTFGELFF. This chain connects TRBV18 to TRBJ2-2; tentatively, D is TRBD2 (5 bases). CDR3 length: 15 amino acids. The V and J ends lost 3 bases and 7 bases respectively, with 15 bases between them. The V gene's germline CDR1 is KGHSH and CDR2 LQKENI.

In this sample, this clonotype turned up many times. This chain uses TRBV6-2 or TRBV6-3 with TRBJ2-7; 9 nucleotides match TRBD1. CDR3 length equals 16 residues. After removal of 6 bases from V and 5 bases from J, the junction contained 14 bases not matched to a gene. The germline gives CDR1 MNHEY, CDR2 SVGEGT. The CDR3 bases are TGTGCCAGCAGATCTCTCCGGGACAGGGATTTCGACGAGCAGTACTTC. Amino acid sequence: CASRSLRDRDFDEQYF.

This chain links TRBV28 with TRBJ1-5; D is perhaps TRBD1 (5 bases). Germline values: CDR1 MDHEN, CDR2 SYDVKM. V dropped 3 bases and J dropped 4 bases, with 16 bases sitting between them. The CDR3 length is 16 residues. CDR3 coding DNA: TGTGCCAGCAGTTTTGGGCCCGGGAGGGGAAATCAGCCCCAGCATTTT. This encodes CASSFGPGRGNQPQHF.

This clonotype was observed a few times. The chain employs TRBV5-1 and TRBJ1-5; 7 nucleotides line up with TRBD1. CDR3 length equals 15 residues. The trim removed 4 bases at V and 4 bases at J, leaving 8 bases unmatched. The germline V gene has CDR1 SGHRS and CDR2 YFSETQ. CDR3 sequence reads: CASSPGAGGNQPQHF. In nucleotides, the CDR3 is TGCGCCAGCAGCCCCGGGGCAGGGGGAAATCAGCCCCAGCATTTT.

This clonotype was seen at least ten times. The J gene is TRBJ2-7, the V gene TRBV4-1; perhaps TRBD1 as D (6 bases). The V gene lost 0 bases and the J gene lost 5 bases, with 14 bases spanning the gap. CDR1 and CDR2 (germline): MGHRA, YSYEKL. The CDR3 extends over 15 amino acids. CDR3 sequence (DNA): TGCGCCAGCAGCCAAGACCGGACAGTCCAGCACGAGCAGTACTTC. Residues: CASSQDRTVQHEQYF.

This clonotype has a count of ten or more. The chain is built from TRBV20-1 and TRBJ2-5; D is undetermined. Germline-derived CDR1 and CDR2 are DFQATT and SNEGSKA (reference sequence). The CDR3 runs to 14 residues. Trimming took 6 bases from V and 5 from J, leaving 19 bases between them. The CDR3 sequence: CSAAEWMGSETQYF. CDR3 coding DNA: TGCAGTGCAGCAGAATGGATGGGATCGGAGACCCAGTACTTC.

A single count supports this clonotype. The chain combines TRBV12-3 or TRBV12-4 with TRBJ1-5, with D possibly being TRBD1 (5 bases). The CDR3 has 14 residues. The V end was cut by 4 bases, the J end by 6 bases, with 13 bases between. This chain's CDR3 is CASSSGTGFQPQHF. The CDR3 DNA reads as TGTGCCAGCAGTTCCGGGACGGGTTTTCAGCCCCAGCATTTT.

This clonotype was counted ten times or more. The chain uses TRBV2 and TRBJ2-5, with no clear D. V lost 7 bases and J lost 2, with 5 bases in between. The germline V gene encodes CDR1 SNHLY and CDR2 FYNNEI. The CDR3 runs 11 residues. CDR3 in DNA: TGTGCCAGCAAGCCGCAAGAGACCCAGTACTTC. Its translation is CASKPQETQYF.

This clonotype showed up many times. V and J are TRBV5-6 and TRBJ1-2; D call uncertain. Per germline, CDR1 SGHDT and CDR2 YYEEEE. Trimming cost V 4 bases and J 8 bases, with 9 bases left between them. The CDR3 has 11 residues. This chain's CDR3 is CASSTSGGYTF. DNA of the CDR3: TGTGCCAGCAGCACTAGCGGGGGCTACACCTTC.

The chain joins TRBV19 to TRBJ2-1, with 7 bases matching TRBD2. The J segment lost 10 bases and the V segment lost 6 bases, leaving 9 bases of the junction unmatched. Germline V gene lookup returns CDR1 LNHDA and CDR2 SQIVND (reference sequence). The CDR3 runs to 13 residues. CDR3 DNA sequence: TGTGCCAGTAGCGTGGGCGGGAGCAAGGAGCAGTTCTTC. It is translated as CASSVGGSKEQFF.